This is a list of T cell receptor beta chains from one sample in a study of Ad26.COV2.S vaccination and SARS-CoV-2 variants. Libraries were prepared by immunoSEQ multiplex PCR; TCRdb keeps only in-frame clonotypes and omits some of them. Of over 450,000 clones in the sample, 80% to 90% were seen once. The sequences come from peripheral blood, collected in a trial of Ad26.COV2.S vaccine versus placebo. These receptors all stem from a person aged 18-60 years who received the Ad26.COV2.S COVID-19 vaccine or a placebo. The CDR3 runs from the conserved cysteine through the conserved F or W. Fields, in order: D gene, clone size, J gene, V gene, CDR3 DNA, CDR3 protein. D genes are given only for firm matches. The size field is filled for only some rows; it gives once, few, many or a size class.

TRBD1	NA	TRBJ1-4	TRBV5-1	TGCGCCAGCAGTCAGTTTACAGGGGATGAAAAACTGTTTTTT	CASSQFTGDEKLFF
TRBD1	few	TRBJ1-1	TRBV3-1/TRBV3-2	TGTGCCAGCAGCCAAGTACAGGGGGCCACTGAAGCTTTCTTT	CASSQVQGATEAFF
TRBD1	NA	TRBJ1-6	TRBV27	TGTGCCAGCAGTTTAAATCCTAACAGGGGGCTGGCACCCCTCCACTTT	CASSLNPNRGLAPLHF
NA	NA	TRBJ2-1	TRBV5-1	TGCGCCAGCAGCTTTAACATCGCAGGCAATGAGCAGTTCTTC	CASSFNIAGNEQFF
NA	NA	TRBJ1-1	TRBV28	TGTGCCAGCAGTGGCGGGACCGTGAGGGCTTTCTTT	CASSGGTVRAFF
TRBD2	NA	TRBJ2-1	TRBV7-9	TGTGCCAGCAGCCCCTTGAGCGGGAGGTCCTACAATGAGCAGTTCTTC	CASSPLSGRSYNEQFF
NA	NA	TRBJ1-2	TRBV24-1	TGTGCCACCAGTGATCGGGCAGGAGGCTACACCTTC	CATSDRAGGYTF
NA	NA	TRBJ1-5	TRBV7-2	TGTGCCAGCAGCTTACACGGTTTCAATCAGCCCCAGCATTTT	CASSLHGFNQPQHF
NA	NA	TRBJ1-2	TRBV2	TGTGCCAGCGGGGGGGGAACCTATGGCTACACCTTC	CASGGGTYGYTF
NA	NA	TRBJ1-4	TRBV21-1	TGTGCCAGCAGCAACTCAGGACAGGGTGAAGGTGAAAAACTGTTTTTT	CASSNSGQGEGEKLFF
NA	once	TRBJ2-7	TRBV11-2	TGTGCCAGCAGCGGAACAGGGATCTACGAGCAGTACTTC	CASSGTGIYEQYF
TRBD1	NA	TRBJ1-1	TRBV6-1	TGTGCCAGCAGTGCACGCTTCTCAGGACAGGGTATCACTGAAGCTTTCTTT	CASSARFSGQGITEAFF
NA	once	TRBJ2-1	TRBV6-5	TGTGCCAGCACCGATGGGGGCTCCTACAATGAGCAGTTCTTC	CASTDGGSYNEQFF
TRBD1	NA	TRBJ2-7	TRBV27	TGTGCCAGCAGCTTAGGGACAGGGGCCTCCTACGAGCAGTACTTC	CASSLGTGASYEQYF
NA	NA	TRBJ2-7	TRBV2	TGTGCCAGCGGAGAACAGGGAATCCACGAGCAGTACTTC	CASGEQGIHEQYF
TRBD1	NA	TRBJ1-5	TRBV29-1	TGCAGCGTTTCGACAGGGTTGATGGGCAATCAGCCCCAGCATTTT	CSVSTGLMGNQPQHF
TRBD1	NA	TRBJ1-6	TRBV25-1	TGTGCCAGCAGCCGACGGGACAGGAACAATTCACCCCTCCACTTT	CASSRRDRNNSPLHF
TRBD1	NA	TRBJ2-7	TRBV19	TGTGCCAGTAGTACCCAGACAGGGTTTTCCTACGAGCAGTACTTC	CASSTQTGFSYEQYF
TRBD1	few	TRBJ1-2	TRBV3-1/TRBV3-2	TGTGCCAGCAGCCAAGAAACCCAGGGGGCTTATGGCTACACCTTC	CASSQETQGAYGYTF
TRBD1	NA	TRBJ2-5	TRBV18	TGTGCCAGCTCACCATCAGGGGGCAAAGAGACCCAGTACTTC	CASSPSGGKETQYF
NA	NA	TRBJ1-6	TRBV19	TGTGCCAGTAAAGTGACCTATAGCTTCTATAATTCACCCCTCCACTTT	CASKVTYSFYNSPLHF
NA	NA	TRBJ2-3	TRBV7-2	TGTGCCAGCAGCTTGGAGGCTAGCACAGATACGCAGTATTTT	CASSLEASTDTQYF
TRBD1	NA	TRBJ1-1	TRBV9	TGTGCCAGCAGCGGCCGGACAGGGCCTTTCTTT	CASSGRTGPFF
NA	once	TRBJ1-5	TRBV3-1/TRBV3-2	TGTGCCAGCAGCTTGCACAGTAATCACAATCAGCCCCAGCATTTT	CASSLHSNHNQPQHF
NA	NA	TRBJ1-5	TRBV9	TGTGCCAGCAGCGTAGGCCAGGACAATCAGCCCCAGCATTTT	CASSVGQDNQPQHF
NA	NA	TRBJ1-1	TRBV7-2	TGTGCCAGCAGCCCCTCCGGGGTTATGGGCACTGAAGCTTTCTTT	CASSPSGVMGTEAFF
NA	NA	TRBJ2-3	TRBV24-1	TGTGCCACCAGTGAGGCAGCGGGTATGAGCACAGATACGCAGTATTTT	CATSEAAGMSTDTQYF
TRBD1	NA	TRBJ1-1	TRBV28	TGTGCCAGCAGTAGACTGGGACAGCCGAACACTGAAGCTTTCTTT	CASSRLGQPNTEAFF
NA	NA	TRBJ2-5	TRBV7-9	TGTGCCAGCAGACTCGGGTCCATCCAAGAGACCCAGTACTTC	CASRLGSIQETQYF
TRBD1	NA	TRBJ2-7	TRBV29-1	TGCAGCGTCGTGGACAGGAGCTCCTACGAGCAGTACTTC	CSVVDRSSYEQYF
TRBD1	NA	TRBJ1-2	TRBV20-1	TGCAGTGCTCGACAGGGATATGGCTACACCTTC	CSARQGYGYTF
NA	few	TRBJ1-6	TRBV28	TGTGCCAGCAGTTTTACCGGGACGGATTATAATTCACCCCTCCACTTT	CASSFTGTDYNSPLHF
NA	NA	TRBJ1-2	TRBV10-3	TGTGCCATCAGTGAGAAAACCCTCAACTATGGCTACACCTTC	CAISEKTLNYGYTF
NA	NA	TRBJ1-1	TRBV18	TGTGCCAGCTCACCCATGACAGGGAACACTGAAGCTTTCTTT	CASSPMTGNTEAFF
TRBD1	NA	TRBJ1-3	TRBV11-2	TGTGCCAGCAGCTTAGGCGGGACAGGGCCATCTGGAAACACCATATATTTT	CASSLGGTGPSGNTIYF
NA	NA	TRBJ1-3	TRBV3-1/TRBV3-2	TGTGCCAGCAGCCCTACGTGGGGGGGATACTCTGGAAACACCATATATTTT	CASSPTWGGYSGNTIYF
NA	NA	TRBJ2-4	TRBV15	TGTGCCACCAGCAATTCCTACACAGTCAACATTCAGTACTTC	CATSNSYTVNIQYF
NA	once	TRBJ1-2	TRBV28	TGTGCCAGCACCACCCGGGGACAAAACAGTGGCTACACCTTC	CASTTRGQNSGYTF
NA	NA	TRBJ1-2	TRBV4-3	TGCGCCAGCAGCCAAGATGTGGGGACTAGATTGGGCTACACCTTC	CASSQDVGTRLGYTF
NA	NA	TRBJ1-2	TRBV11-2	TGTGCCAGCAGCTTAGAGCAGGGAATGAACTATGGCTACACCTTC	CASSLEQGMNYGYTF
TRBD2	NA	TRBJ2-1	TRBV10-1	TGCGCCAGCAGTGAGTCGACACCGGGACTAGCGCGGCCGGGCTCCTACAATGAGCAGTTCTTC	CASSESTPGLARPGSYNEQFF
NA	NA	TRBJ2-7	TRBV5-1	TGCGCCAGCAGGGCGCGAGGTGGGGGAGACTACGAGCAGTACTTC	CASRARGGGDYEQYF
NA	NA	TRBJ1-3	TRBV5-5	TGTGCCAGCAGGCGAGAGCCGTCTGGAAACACCATATATTTT	CASRREPSGNTIYF
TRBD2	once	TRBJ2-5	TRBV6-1	TGTGCCAGCAGTGATCTCGGGGGGGGGAACCAAGAGACCCAGTACTTC	CASSDLGGGNQETQYF
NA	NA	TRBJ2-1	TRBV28	TGTGCCAGCACCACTGGGGGGTTGTACTACAATGAGCAGTTCTTC	CASTTGGLYYNEQFF
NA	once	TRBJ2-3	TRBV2	TGTGCCAGCAGTCTGGGCGCAGGGGCTGCCACAGATACGCAGTATTTT	CASSLGAGAATDTQYF
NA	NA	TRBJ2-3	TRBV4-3	TGCGCCAGCAGCCAATTTAAACCAGGATTTATCACAGATACGCAGTATTTT	CASSQFKPGFITDTQYF
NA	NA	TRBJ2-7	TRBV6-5	TGTGCCAGCAGTTACTCCCGACAGACCTACGAGCAGTACTTC	CASSYSRQTYEQYF
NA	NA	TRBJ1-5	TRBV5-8	TGTGCCAGCAGCTTGGGAGACGGGAATAGCAATCAGCCCCAGCATTTT	CASSLGDGNSNQPQHF
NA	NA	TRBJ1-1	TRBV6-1	TGTGCCAGCAGTGAAGCGAGGAGGACGAACACTGAAGCTTTCTTT	CASSEARRTNTEAFF
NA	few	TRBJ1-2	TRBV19	TGTGCCAGTAGTCATGCGGCGGATCGGGGCTACACCTTC	CASSHAADRGYTF
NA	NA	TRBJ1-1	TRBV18	TGTGCCAGCTCACATAGCTACAGGGATGGCACTGAAGCTTTCTTT	CASSHSYRDGTEAFF
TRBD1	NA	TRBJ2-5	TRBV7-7	TGTGCTAGCAGCTCCTGGACAGGACAGCAAGAGACCCAGTACTTC	CASSSWTGQQETQYF